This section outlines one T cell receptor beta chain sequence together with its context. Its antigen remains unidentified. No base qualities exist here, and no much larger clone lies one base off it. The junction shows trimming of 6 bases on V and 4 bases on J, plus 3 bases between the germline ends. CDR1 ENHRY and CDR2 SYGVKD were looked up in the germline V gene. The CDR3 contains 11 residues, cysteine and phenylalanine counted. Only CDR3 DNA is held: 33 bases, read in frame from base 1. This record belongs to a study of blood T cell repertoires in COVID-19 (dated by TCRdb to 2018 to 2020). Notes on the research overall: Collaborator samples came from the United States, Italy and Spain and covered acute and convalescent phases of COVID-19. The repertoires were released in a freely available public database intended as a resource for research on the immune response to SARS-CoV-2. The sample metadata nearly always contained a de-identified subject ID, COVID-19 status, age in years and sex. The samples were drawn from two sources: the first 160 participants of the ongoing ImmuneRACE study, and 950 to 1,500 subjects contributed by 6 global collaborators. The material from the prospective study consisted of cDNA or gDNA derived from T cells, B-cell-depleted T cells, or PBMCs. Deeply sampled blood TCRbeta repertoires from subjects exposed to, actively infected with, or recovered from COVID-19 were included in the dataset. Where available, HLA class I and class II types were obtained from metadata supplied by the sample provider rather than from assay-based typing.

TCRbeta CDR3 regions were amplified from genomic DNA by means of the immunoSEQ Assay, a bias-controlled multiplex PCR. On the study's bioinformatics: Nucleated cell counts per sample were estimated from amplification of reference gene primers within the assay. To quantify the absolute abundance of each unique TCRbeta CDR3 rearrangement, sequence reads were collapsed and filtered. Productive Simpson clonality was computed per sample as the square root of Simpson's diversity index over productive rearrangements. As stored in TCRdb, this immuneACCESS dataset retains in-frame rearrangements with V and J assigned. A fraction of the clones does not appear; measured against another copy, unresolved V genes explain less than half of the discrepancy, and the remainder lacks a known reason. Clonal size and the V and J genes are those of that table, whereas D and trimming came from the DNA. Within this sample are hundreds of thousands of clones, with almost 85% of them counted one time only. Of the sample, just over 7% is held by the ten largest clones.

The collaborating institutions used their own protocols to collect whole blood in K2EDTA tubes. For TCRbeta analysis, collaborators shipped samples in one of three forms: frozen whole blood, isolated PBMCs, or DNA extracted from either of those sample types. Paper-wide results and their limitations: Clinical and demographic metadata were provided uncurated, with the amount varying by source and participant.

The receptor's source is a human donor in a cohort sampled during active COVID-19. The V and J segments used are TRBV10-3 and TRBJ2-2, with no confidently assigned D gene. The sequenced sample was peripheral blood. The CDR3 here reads CAISGTGELFF. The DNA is TGTGCCATCAGCGGCACCGGGGAGCTGTTTTTT.